These 9 T cell receptor beta chains were all obtained from the same sample, sequenced in a study of blood T cells in healthy people across ages (dated by TCRdb to between 2014 and 2017). Library preparation was by 5' RACE. A second PCR of roughly 6 to 11 cycles was run with a J-beta primer mix and a sample-barcoded 5' primer. TCRdb reran the public reads through fastp at Q25 and MiXCR, keeping productive beta chains. Identical CDR3 proteins give one entry, which carries the most common genes and DNA. The sample has fewer than 2,000,000 distinct CDR3 sequences on record, approximately 40% of them singletons. The top ten hold under 25% of the sample. The sample was blood. The receptors stem from a human donor in good health.

This clonotype was seen repeatedly, ten times or more. The chain employs TRBV29-1 and TRBJ2-5; 8 bases line up with TRBD2. Per germline, CDR1 SQVTM and CDR2 ANQGSEA. This CDR3 has 13 residues. V shed 3 bases and J 5 bases; nucleotides not matched to a gene: 5. The CDR3 DNA follows: TGCAGCGTTGATATAGCGGGGAGGGAGACCCAGTACTTC. Protein product: CSVDIAGRETQYF. The full variable domain, with the rest looked up from reference TRBV29-1 and TRBJ2-5, is SAVISQKPSRDICQRGTSLTIQCQVDSQVTMMFWYRQQPGQSLTLIATANQGSEATYESGFVIDKFPISRPNLTFSTLTVSNMSPEDSSIYLCSVDIAGRETQYFGPGTRLLVL.

The chain couples TRBV5-1 to TRBJ2-7; the D gene is possibly TRBD1 (6 bases). V dropped 3 bases and J dropped 3 bases, with 19 bases sitting between them. This CDR3 is 16 amino acids long. The germline V gene has CDR1 SGHRS and CDR2 YFSETQ. Here the CDR3 DNA reads TGCGCCAGCAGCTCCAGCGACAGGACCCACAACTACGAGCAGTACTTC. Encoded protein: CASSSSDRTHNYEQYF.

This clonotype appeared a few times. The chain joins TRBV20-1 to TRBJ2-4; D is perhaps TRBD1 (5 bases). Germline V CDR1 and CDR2: DFQATT, SNEGSKA (reference sequence). The CDR3 covers 13 residues. V lost 5 bases, J lost 13 bases, and 21 bases lay in between. DNA for the CDR3: TGCAGTGCTGACAGTCAACGCTCCTACAAGCAGTACTTC. It encodes CSADSQRSYKQYF.

This clonotype was observed a few times. The genes are TRBV20-1 and TRBJ2-1, with 9 bases lining up with TRBD2. With V trimmed by 0 bases and J by 3 bases, 3 bases remained unmatched. Germline CDR1 DFQATT, CDR2 SNEGSKA (reference sequence). The CDR3 is 15 amino acids. The CDR3: CSARESGGYYNEQFF. The CDR3 DNA reads TGCAGTGCTAGAGAAAGCGGGGGGTACTACAATGAGCAGTTCTTC.

The chain recombines TRBV12-3 or TRBV12-4 with TRBJ2-1; 9 bases agree with TRBD1. There are 15 residues in the CDR3. Losses at the gene ends were 4 bases for V and 8 bases for J; bases not matched to a gene: 9. CDR3 region: CASSSTTGGQDEQFF. As DNA, the CDR3 is TGTGCCAGCAGTTCCACCACAGGGGGCCAGGATGAGCAGTTCTTC.

The V and J genes are TRBV7-8 and TRBJ2-2; D is unclear. The CDR3 sequence is 16 residues long. Deletions cut 5 bases from V and 1 base from J, with 14 bases between. The germline V gene encodes CDR1 SGHVS and CDR2 FQNEAQ. CDR3: CASSPRSDWNTGELFF. The CDR3 coding sequence is TGTGCCAGCAGCCCGCGATCTGATTGGAACACCGGGGAGCTGTTTTTT.

The chain joins TRBV7-3 to TRBJ2-4; 15 nucleotides line up with TRBD2. Germline lookup yields CDR1 SGHTA and CDR2 FQGTGA. The CDR3 loop spans 16 amino acids. The V segment lost 5 bases and the J segment 7 bases; nucleotides outside the gene matches: 6. CDR3 sequence reads: CASSPGLAGGMNIQYF. The CDR3 region has the DNA TGTGCCAGCAGCCCGGGACTAGCGGGGGGTATGAACATTCAGTACTTC.

V and J are TRBV13 and TRBJ1-1, with TRBD1 matching over 9 bases. Germline loops: CDR1 PRHDT, CDR2 FYEKMQ (reference sequence). V lost 5 bases to trimming and J lost 4 bases; unmatched junction nucleotides: 8. The CDR3 consists of 15 residues. The CDR3 region has the DNA TGTGCCAGCAGCACTACAGGGGGCAGTAGCACTGAAGCTTTCTTT. It specifies CASSTTGGSSTEAFF. Variable domain in full (rest from reference TRBV13 and TRBJ1-1): AAGVIQSPRHLIKEKRETATLKCYPIPRHDTVYWYQQGPGQDPQFLISFYEKMQSDKGSIPDRFSAQQFSDYHSELNMSSLELGDSALYFCASSTTGGSSTEAFFGQGTRLTVV.

This clonotype has at least ten counts. The rearrangement links TRBV29-1 to TRBJ2-5, with 11 bases aligning to TRBD2. V gave up 6 bases and J gave up 0 bases; unmatched junction bases: 6. Per the germline V gene, CDR1 is SQVTM and CDR2 is ANQGSEA. The CDR3 extends over 15 amino acids. CDR3 sequence reads: CSVVTSGDYQETQYF. The CDR3 DNA is TGCAGCGTGGTGACTAGCGGGGATTACCAAGAGACCCAGTACTTC.